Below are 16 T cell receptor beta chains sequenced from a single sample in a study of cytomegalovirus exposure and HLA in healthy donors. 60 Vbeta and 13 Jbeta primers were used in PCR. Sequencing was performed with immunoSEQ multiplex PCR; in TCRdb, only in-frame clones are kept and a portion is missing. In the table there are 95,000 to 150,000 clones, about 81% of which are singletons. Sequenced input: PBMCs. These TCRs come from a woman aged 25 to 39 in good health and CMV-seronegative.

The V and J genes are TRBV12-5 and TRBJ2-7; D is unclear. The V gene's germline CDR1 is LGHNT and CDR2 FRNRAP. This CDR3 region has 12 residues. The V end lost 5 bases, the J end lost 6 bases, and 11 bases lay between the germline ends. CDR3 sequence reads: CASGLRVGEQYF. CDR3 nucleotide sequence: TGTGCTAGTGGTCTTCGGGTGGGCGAGCAGTACTTC.

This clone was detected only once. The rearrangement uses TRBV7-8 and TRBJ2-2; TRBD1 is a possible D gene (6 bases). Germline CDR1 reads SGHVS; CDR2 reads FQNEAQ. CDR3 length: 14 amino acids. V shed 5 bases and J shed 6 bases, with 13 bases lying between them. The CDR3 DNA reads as TGTGCCAGCAGCCCATCCCAGGGGTCCGGGGAGCTGTTTTTT. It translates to CASSPSQGSGELFF. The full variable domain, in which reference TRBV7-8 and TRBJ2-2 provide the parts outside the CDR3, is GAGVSQSPRYKVAKRGQDVALRCDPISGHVSLFWYQQALGQGPEFLTYFQNEAQLDKSGLPSDRFFAERPEGSVSTLKIQRTQQEDSAVYLCASSPSQGSGELFFGEGSRLTVL.

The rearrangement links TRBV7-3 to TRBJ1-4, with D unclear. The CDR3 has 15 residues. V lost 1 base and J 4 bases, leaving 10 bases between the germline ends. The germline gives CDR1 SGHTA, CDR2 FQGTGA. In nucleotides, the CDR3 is TGTGCCAGCAGCTTAAACGGCGGCCTTAATGAAAAACTGTTTTTT. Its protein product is CASSLNGGLNEKLFF. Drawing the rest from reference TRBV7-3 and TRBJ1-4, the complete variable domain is GAGVSQTPSNKVTEKGKYVELRCDPISGHTALYWYRQSLGQGPEFLIYFQGTGAADDSGLPNDRFFAVRPEGSVSTLKIQRTERGDSAVYLCASSLNGGLNEKLFFGSGTQLSVL.

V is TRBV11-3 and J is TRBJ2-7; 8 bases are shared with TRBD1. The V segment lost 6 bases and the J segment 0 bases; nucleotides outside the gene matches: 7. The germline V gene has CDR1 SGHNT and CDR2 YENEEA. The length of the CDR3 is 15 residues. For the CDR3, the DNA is TGTGCCAGCAGGTACGGACAGGGAAGCTCCTACGAGCAGTACTTC. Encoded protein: CASRYGQGSSYEQYF.

CDR3 residues: CASSPRTSGVITGELFF. The CDR3 region has the DNA TGTGCCAGCAGCCCCCGGACTAGCGGGGTGATCACCGGGGAGCTGTTTTTT. The J gene is TRBJ2-2, the V gene TRBV4-2; TRBD2 aligns across 12 bases. The V and J ends lost 4 bases and 4 bases, in that order; junction bases with no gene match: 7. The CDR3 has 17 residues. The germline V gene has CDR1 LGHNA and CDR2 YNFKEQ.

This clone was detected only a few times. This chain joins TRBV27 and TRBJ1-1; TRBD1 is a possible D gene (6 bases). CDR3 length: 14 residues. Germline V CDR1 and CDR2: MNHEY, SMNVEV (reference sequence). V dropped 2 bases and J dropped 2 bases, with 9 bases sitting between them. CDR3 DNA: TGTGCCAGCAGTTTAACGGACAGCAACACTGAAGCTTTCTTT. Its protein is CASSLTDSNTEAFF.

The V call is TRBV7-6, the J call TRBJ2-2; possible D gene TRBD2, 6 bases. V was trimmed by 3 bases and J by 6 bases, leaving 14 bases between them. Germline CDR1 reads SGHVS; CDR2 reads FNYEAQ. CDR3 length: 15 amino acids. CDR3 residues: CASSLEGEVAGELFF. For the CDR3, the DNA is TGTGCCAGCAGCTTGGAAGGGGAGGTAGCCGGGGAGCTGTTTTTT. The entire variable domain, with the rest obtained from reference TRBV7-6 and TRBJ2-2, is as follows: GAGVSQSPRYKVTKRGQDVALRCDPISGHVSLYWYRQALGQGPEFLTYFNYEAQQDKSGLPNDRFSAERPEGSISTLTIQRTEQRDSAMYRCASSLEGEVAGELFFGEGSRLTVL.

In DNA, the CDR3 is TGTGCCAGCAGCCACATCCCCGGGACTTACAATGAGCAGTTCTTC. Amino acids: CASSHIPGTYNEQFF. The chain couples TRBV14 to TRBJ2-1; D is possibly TRBD2 (6 bases). The CDR3 length is 15 residues. CDR1 and CDR2 from the germline V gene are SGHDN and FVKESK. With 3 bases removed from V and 4 bases from J, the gap between germline ends came to 13 bases.

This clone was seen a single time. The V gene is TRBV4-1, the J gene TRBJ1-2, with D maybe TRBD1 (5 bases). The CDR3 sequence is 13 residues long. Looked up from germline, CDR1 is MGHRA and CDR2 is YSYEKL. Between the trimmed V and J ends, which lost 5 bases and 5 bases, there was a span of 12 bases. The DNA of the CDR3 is TGCGCCAGCAGCGCCCAGGGCTTGTATGGCTACACCTTC. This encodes CASSAQGLYGYTF.

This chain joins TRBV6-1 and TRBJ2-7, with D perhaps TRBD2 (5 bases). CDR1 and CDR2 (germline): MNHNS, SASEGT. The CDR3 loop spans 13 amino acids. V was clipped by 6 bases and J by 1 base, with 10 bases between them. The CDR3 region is CASSRTGSYEQYF. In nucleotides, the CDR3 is TGTGCCAGCAGCCGGACGGGGTCCTACGAGCAGTACTTC.

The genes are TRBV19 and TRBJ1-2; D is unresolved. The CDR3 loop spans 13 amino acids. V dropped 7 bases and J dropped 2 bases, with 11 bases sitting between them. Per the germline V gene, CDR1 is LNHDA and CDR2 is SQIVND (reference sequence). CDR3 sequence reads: CASKGPGNYGYTF. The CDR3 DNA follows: TGTGCCAGTAAAGGCCCGGGAAACTATGGCTACACCTTC.

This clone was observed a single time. CDR3: CATSRDISYEQYF. DNA for the CDR3: TGTGCCACCAGCAGAGATATCTCCTACGAGCAGTACTTC. The rearrangement links TRBV15 to TRBJ2-7; D is uncertain. The V end was cut by 0 bases, the J end by 0 bases, with 3 bases between. The V gene's germline CDR1 is LNHNV and CDR2 YYDKDF (reference sequence). This CDR3 contains 13 residues. The full variable domain, rest sourced from reference TRBV15 and TRBJ2-7, is DAMVIQNPRYQVTQFGKPVTLSCSQTLNHNVMYWYQQKSSQAPKLLFHYYDKDFNNEADTPDNFQSRRPNTSFCFLDIRSPGLGDTAMYLCATSRDISYEQYFGPGTRLTVT.

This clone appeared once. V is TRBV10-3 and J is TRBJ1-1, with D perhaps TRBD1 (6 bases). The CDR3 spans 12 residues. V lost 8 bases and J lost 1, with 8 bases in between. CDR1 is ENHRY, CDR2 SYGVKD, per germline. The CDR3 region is CAIRGGNTEAFF. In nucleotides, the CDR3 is TGTGCCATCCGAGGGGGGAACACTGAAGCTTTCTTT.

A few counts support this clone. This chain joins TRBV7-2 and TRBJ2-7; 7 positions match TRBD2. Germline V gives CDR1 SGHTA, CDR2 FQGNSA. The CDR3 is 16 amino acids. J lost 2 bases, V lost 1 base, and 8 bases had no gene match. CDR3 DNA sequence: TGTGCCAGCAGCTTAGGGCTTAGCGGGTCCGCCTACGAGCAGTACTTC. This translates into CASSLGLSGSAYEQYF. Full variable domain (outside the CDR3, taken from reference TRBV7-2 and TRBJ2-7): GAGVSQSPSNKVTEKGKDVELRCDPISGHTALYWYRQSLGQGLEFLIYFQGNSAPDKSGLPSDRFSAERTGGSVSTLTIQRTQQEDSAVYLCASSLGLSGSAYEQYFGPGTRLTVT.

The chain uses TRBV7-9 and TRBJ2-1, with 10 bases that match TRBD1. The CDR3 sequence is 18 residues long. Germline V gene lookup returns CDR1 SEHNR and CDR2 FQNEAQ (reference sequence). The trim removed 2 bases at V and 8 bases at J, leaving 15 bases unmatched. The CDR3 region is CASSLRRKTGTGAHEQFF. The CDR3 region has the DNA TGTGCCAGCAGCTTACGGAGGAAAACCGGGACAGGGGCCCATGAGCAGTTCTTC.

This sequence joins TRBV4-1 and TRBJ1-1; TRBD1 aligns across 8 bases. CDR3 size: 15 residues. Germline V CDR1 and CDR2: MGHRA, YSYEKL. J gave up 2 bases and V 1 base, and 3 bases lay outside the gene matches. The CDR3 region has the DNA TGCGCCAGCAGCCAAGGACAGGGGATTAACACTGAAGCTTTCTTT. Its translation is CASSQGQGINTEAFF.